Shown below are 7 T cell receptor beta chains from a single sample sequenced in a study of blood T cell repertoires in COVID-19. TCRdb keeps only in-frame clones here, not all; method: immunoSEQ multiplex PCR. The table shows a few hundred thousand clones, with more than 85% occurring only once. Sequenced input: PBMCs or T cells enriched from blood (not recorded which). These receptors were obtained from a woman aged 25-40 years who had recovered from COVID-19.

CDR3: CASSQSLSSGRDLHYEQYF. CDR3 coding DNA: TGCGCCAGCAGCCAATCGTTGTCAAGCGGGAGAGATCTCCACTACGAGCAGTACTTC. This rearrangement joins TRBV4-1 to TRBJ2-7; 8 bases agree with TRBD2. CDR1 is MGHRA, CDR2 YSYEKL, per germline. The V and J ends lost 2 bases and 3 bases, in that order; junction bases with no gene match: 18. The CDR3 covers 19 residues.

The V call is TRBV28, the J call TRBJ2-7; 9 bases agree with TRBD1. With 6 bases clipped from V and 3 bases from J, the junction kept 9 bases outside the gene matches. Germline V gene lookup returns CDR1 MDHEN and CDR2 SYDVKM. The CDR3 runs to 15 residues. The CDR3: CASSRPGQGLYEQYF. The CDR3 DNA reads TGTGCCAGCAGCCGACCGGGACAGGGCCTCTACGAGCAGTACTTC.

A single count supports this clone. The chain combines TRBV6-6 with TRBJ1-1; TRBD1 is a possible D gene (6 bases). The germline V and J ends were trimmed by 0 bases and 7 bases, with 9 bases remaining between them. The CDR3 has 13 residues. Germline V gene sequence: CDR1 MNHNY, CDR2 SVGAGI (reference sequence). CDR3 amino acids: CASSYSTGYEAFF. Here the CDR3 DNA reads TGTGCCAGCAGTTACTCTACAGGGTATGAAGCTTTCTTT.

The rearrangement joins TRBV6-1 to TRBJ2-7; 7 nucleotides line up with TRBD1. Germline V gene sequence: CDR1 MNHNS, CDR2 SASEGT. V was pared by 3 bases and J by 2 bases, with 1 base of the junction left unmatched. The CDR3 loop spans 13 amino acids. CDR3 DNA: TGTGCCAGCAGTGAGACAGGGACCTACGAGCAGTACTTC. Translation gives CASSETGTYEQYF.

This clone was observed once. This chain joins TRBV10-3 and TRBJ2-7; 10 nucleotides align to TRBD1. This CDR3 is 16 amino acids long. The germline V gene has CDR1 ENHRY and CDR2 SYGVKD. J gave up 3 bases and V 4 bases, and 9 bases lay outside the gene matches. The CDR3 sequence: CAISGSWDRGIYEQYF. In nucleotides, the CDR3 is TGTGCCATCAGTGGATCCTGGGACAGGGGAATCTACGAGCAGTACTTC.

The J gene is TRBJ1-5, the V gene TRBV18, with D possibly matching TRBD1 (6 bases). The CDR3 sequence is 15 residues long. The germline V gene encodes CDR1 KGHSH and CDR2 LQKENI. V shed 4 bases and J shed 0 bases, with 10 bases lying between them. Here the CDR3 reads CASSLQGNSNQPQHF. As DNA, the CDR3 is TGTGCCAGCTCACTACAGGGAAATAGCAATCAGCCCCAGCATTTT.

The DNA of the CDR3 is TGCGCCAGCACACCCTCCAGCAGGACAGATACGCAGTATTTT. Its translation: CASTPSSRTDTQYF. The V and J genes are TRBV5-1 and TRBJ2-3, with no clear D. The V gene's germline CDR1 is SGHRS and CDR2 YFSETQ. V dropped 6 bases and J dropped 3 bases, with 14 bases sitting between them. There are 14 residues in the CDR3.